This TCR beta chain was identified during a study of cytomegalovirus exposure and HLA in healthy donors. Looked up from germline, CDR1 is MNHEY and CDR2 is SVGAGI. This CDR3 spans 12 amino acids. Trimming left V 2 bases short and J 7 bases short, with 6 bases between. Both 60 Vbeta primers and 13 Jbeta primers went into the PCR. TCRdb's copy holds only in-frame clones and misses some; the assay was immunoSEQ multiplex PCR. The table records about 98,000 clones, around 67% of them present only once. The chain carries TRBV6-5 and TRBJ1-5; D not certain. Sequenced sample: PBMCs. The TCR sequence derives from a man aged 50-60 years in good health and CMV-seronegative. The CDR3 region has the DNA TGTGCCAGCAGTTACCAGTTACAGCCCCAGCATTTT. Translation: CASSYQLQPQHF.